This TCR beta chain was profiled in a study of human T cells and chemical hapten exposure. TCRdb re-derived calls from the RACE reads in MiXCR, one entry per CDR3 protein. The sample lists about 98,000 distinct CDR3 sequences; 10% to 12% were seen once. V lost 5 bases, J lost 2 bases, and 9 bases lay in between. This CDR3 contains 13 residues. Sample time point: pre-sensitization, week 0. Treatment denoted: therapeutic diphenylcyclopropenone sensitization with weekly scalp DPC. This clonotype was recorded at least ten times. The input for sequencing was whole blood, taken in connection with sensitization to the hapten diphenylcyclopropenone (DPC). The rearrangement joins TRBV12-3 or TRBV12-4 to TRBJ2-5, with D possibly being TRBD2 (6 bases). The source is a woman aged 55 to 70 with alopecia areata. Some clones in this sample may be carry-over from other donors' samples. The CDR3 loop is CASSRLVQETQYF. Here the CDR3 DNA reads TGTGCCAGCAGTCGACTAGTACAAGAGACCCAGTACTTC.